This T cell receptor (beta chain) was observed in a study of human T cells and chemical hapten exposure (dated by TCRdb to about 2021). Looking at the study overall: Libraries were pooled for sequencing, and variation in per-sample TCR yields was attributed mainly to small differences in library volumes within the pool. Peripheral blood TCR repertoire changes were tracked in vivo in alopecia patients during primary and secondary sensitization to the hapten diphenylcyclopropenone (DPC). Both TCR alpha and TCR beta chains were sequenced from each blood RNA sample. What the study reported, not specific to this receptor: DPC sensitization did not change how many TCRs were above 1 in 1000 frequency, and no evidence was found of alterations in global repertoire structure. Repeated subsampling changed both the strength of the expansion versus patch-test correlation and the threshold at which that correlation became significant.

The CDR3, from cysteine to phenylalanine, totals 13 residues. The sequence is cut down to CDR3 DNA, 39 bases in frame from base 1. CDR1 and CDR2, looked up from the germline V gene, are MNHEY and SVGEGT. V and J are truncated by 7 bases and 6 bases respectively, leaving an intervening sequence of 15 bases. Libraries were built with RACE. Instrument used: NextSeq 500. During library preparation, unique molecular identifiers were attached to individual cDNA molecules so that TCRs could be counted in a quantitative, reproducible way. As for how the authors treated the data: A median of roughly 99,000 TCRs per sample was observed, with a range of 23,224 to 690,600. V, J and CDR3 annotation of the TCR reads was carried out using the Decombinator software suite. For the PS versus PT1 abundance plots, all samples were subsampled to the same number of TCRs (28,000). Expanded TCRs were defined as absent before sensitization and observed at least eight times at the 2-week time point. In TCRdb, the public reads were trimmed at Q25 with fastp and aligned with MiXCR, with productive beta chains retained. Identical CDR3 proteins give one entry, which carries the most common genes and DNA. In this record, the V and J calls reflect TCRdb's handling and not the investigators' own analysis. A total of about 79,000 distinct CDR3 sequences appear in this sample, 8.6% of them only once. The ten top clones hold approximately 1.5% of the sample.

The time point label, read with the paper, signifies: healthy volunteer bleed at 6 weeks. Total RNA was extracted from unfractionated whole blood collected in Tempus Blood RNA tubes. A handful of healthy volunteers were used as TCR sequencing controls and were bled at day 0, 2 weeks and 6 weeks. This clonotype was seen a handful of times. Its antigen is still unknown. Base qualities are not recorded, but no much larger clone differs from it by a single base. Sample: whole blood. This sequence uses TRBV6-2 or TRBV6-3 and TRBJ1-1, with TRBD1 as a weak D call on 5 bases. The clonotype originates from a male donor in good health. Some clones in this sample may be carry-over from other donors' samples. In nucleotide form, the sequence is TGTGCCAGCAATCAAGCCCAGGGAGCTGAAGCTTTCTTT. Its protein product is CASNQAQGAEAFF.